One T cell receptor beta chain is described in this entry. The data stem from a study of blood T cell repertoires in COVID-19. Study in general: COVID-19 samples, acute and convalescent, were from the United States, Italy and Spain.

Trimming removed 1 base from V and 3 bases from J; junction bases left unmatched: 11. CDR1 is SGHTA and CDR2 is FQGNSA in the germline V gene. The CDR3 is 17 residues long. In the original analysis: Nucleated cell number was recorded as an estimate derived from reference gene primer amplification. Repertoires were generated with immunoSEQ multiplex PCR, while TCRdb's copy carries only in-frame clones and drops some. The V and J calls and the clone size are those of that table, but D and trimming were determined from the DNA. This table has over 200,000 clones, approximately 86% appearing once. The material sequenced was peripheral blood. The clonotype comes from a man aged 35 to 55 who had recovered from COVID-19. The chain combines TRBV7-2 with TRBJ2-7, with 8 bases that match TRBD2. This chain's CDR3 is CASSLVPFGGVGYEQYF. The CDR3 DNA sequence: TGTGCCAGCAGCTTAGTTCCCTTCGGGGGGGTAGGCTACGAGCAGTACTTC.